These T cell receptor beta chains were read from a single sample in a study of OX40 agonist ivuxolimab in advanced cancers. The protocol was immunoSEQ multiplex PCR, while the TCRdb copy is restricted to in-frame clones and leaves out a portion. The sample lists 66,000 or so clones, approximately 82% occurring once. The source material was CD4+ or CD8+ T cells sorted from blood, sampled in a trial of the OX40 agonist ivuxolimab. These receptors were obtained from an adult with an advanced solid tumor such as melanoma, head and neck, liver or kidney cancer. Both conserved end residues are part of each CDR3. D genes are given only for firm matches. Clone size is not always given. Where it is, it says once, few, many or a class for expanded clones.

v_call	d_call	clone_size	j_call	cdr3_nt	cdr3_aa
TRBV18	.	few	TRBJ2-4	TGTGCCAGCTCACCAGAGGGGGCCAAAAACATTCAGTACTTC	CASSPEGAKNIQYF
TRBV10-3	TRBD1	.	TRBJ1-1	TGTGCCATCGACCGCACAGGGGTAGGAACTGAAGCTTTCTTT	CAIDRTGVGTEAFF
TRBV28	TRBD2	once	TRBJ2-2	TGTGCCAGCAGTTCGCTAGCGGGAGGGGCCGGGGAGCTGTTTTTT	CASSSLAGGAGELFF
TRBV11-2	.	.	TRBJ1-1	TGTGCCAGCAGCTGGAGAGGGGGAAGCACTGAAGCTTTCTTT	CASSWRGGSTEAFF
TRBV27	TRBD2	.	TRBJ2-3	TGTGCCAGCAGTCCGTGGACTAGCGGGGCCGGAGATACGCAGTATTTT	CASSPWTSGAGDTQYF
TRBV7-9	TRBD1	.	TRBJ1-2	TGTGCCAGCAGCGCCAACAGGGGTGAAGGCTATGGCTACACCTTC	CASSANRGEGYGYTF
TRBV15	TRBD2	.	TRBJ2-1	TGTGCCACCAGCCGATGGTCGAGCGGGAGGAATGAGCAGTTCTTC	CATSRWSSGRNEQFF
TRBV6-5	.	.	TRBJ1-5	TGTGCCAGCAGCCGCAGTAACAGCAATCAGCCCCAGCATTTT	CASSRSNSNQPQHF
TRBV27	.	.	TRBJ2-1	TGTGCCAGCACCAAGGGGGACCCGAGCTCCTACAATGAGCAGTTCTTC	CASTKGDPSSYNEQFF
TRBV7-8	TRBD2	.	TRBJ2-1	TGTGCCAGCAGCTTAGCTCAGCGGGGCTACAATGAGCAGTTCTTC	CASSLAQRGYNEQFF
TRBV5-1	TRBD2	.	TRBJ2-5	TGCGCCAGCAGCTTGAGGCGGGGGGAGACACAAGAGACCCAGTACTTC	CASSLRRGETQETQYF
TRBV27	.	.	TRBJ1-2	TGTGCCAGCAGTGCTCTGTGGGGCACGGGCTATGGCTACACCTTC	CASSALWGTGYGYTF
TRBV5-6	.	.	TRBJ1-5	TGTGCCAGCAGCCTACAACTCGGACAGCCCAATCAGCCCCAGCATTTT	CASSLQLGQPNQPQHF
TRBV6-6	.	.	TRBJ2-3	TGTGCCAGCAGTTACCGGGGAGCTCGTACAGATACGCAGTATTTT	CASSYRGARTDTQYF
TRBV5-1	.	.	TRBJ1-4	TGCGCCAGCAGCCCCAACGGGCCTACTAATGAAAAACTGTTTTTT	CASSPNGPTNEKLFF
TRBV7-9	.	.	TRBJ2-7	TGTGCCAGCAGCCGTGGGGCCGAGCAGCGCGAGCAGTACTTC	CASSRGAEQREQYF
TRBV5-1	.	.	TRBJ2-7	TGCGCCAGCAGCTCCACCCCCCGGGGGCCCATCTCCTACGAGCAGTACTTC	CASSSTPRGPISYEQYF
TRBV4-3	TRBD1	.	TRBJ1-2	TGCGCCAGCAGCACGGGAGGGGGCTTTGATGGCTATGGCTACACCTTC	CASSTGGGFDGYGYTF
TRBV19	.	.	TRBJ1-1	TGTGCCAGTAGTAGGGGGACATTGACAGCTTTCTTT	CASSRGTLTAFF
TRBV5-5	.	.	TRBJ1-1	TGTGCCAGCAGCCTCACTGGACTTCTACTTAACACTGAAGCTTTCTTT	CASSLTGLLLNTEAFF
TRBV27	TRBD1	.	TRBJ1-2	TGTGCCAGCAGTTTATCGGGACAGGGTTATGGCTACACCTTC	CASSLSGQGYGYTF
TRBV7-9	.	.	TRBJ1-2	TGTGCCAGCAGCTTAGCGGCGGTAGCTAACTATGGCTACACCTTC	CASSLAAVANYGYTF
TRBV19	TRBD2	.	TRBJ2-1	TGTGCCAGTATCTCAGGCGGGAGACATAGCTACAATGAGCAGTTCTTC	CASISGGRHSYNEQFF
TRBV11-2	TRBD2	.	TRBJ2-5	TGTGCCAGCAGCTTAGTAGCGGGAGGACCAGAGACCCAGTACTTC	CASSLVAGGPETQYF
TRBV28	TRBD1	.	TRBJ1-2	TGTGCCAGCTTTGCCGGGACAGGGAGCAATGGCTACACCTTC	CASFAGTGSNGYTF
TRBV14	.	.	TRBJ1-4	TGTGCCAGCAGCAGGGCTGATGAAAAACTGTTTTTT	CASSRADEKLFF
TRBV30	.	.	TRBJ1-1	TGTGCCTTTACAGACTCTGAAGCTTTCTTT	CAFTDSEAFF
TRBV4-3	TRBD1	.	TRBJ1-2	TGCGCCAGCAGTCAACAGCCGCAGGGGGCAGGAGAAGGCTACACCTTC	CASSQQPQGAGEGYTF
TRBV2	.	many	TRBJ2-1	TGTGCCAGCAGTGAATCGCGGGGTGATGAGCAGTTCTTC	CASSESRGDEQFF
TRBV27	.	once	TRBJ2-3	TGTGCCAGCAGTCCCTCCCCAGGGACAGATACGCAGTATTTT	CASSPSPGTDTQYF
TRBV6-5	.	few	TRBJ1-1	TGTGCCAGCAGTTCCCGGGGGGCGGGAACTGAAGCTTTCTTT	CASSSRGAGTEAFF
TRBV6-5	TRBD1	.	TRBJ2-7	TGTGCCAGCACTCTGGGGACAGGGGCCAACGAGCAGTACTTC	CASTLGTGANEQYF
TRBV5-4	.	.	TRBJ2-7	TGTGCCAGCAGCTCGGCCGGGCAGGGAGGTGTATCGTACGAGCAGTACTTC	CASSSAGQGGVSYEQYF
TRBV18	.	.	TRBJ1-4	TGTGCCAGCTCACCCGGTCGGGGTGTTGGTGAAAAACTGTTTTTT	CASSPGRGVGEKLFF
TRBV30	TRBD2	.	TRBJ2-5	TGTGCCTGGAGCATGGGACTAGCGGGAGCGGAAGAGACCCAGTACTTC	CAWSMGLAGAEETQYF
TRBV5-4	TRBD1	.	TRBJ1-2	TGTGCCAGCAGCATGGGACAGGGGGCTTTACCTAACTATGGCTACACCTTC	CASSMGQGALPNYGYTF
TRBV10-3	.	.	TRBJ1-3	TGTGCCATCAGTGAGTCGGGGGGAGTGAGCGGAAACACCATATATTTT	CAISESGGVSGNTIYF
TRBV5-1	.	once	TRBJ2-1	TGCGCCAGCAGCTTAGGGGGACTAAGTAACGATGAGCAGTTCTTC	CASSLGGLSNDEQFF
TRBV7-9	.	.	TRBJ2-6	TGTGCCAGCAGCTCAACGGGAGAACCTGGGGCCAACGTCCTGACTTTC	CASSSTGEPGANVLTF
TRBV2	.	.	TRBJ2-3	TGTGCCACCCGATGGAATAGCCCGACAGATACGCAGTATTTT	CATRWNSPTDTQYF
TRBV7-2	.	once	TRBJ1-1	TGTGCCAGCAGCTCTTTCAGGGGTGGCACTGAAGCTTTCTTT	CASSSFRGGTEAFF